This section outlines one T cell receptor beta chain sequence together with its context. What it binds is not known. This sample was taken from a study of T cells after yellow fever vaccination. Study as a whole: For low cell numbers, libraries were made with SMART-Seq v4 Ultra Low Input.

V shed 0 bases, J shed 1 base, and the junction held 6 bases outside the gene matches. This CDR3 has 17 amino acids. Germline CDR1 is MNHEY and CDR2 is SVGAGI. TCRdb analysed the 5' RACE reads with MiXCR anew, one entry per CDR3 protein. Counted here are some 500,000 distinct CDR3 sequences, roughly 12% occurring once; the ten biggest clones make up about an eighth. Study results and caveats: Abundant clonotypes from the bulk population could get into FACS-sorted repertoires as contaminants. Primary-vaccination clones mostly resurfaced post-booster (about 96% CD4, about 87% CD8).

The specimen was PBMCs, collected on the day of the yellow fever booster vaccination. The chain joins TRBV6-5 to TRBJ2-3; 8 bases are shared with TRBD2. This TCR derives from a man under 40 who received the YFV17D yellow fever vaccine. Written as DNA, the CDR3 is TGTGCCAGCAGTTACTCGTGGCTGCGGGAGGGCACAGATACGCAGTATTTT. The encoded protein is CASSYSWLREGTDTQYF.